This is a list of T cell receptor beta chains from one sample in a study of radiotherapy plus CTLA-4 blockade in lung cancer. The protocol was immunoSEQ multiplex PCR, while the TCRdb copy is restricted to in-frame clones and leaves out a portion. Of approximately 60,000 clones listed, around four fifths were seen once; the top ten hold 6% to 7%. The source material was peripheral blood, sampled from a patient treated with radiotherapy plus ipilimumab. The receptors stem from a human donor with non-small cell lung cancer whose response to radiotherapy plus ipilimumab could not be evaluated. CDR3s include the opening cysteine and the closing phenylalanine or tryptophan. The D gene is left open where the match is weak. The size field is filled for only some rows; it gives once, few, many or a size class.

-,TRBV19,TRBD1,TRBJ2-7,CASSITGGAFRYEQYF,TGTGCCAGTAGTATTACAGGGGGCGCATTTCGGTACGAGCAGTACTTC
-,TRBV13,TRBD2,TRBJ2-5,CASRFTSGGIQETQYF,TGTGCCAGCAGATTCACTAGCGGGGGGATCCAAGAGACCCAGTACTTC
-,TRBV6-1,-,TRBJ2-3,CASSEERRDTQYF,TGTGCCAGCAGTGAAGAACGGCGGGATACGCAGTATTTT
-,TRBV13,-,TRBJ2-7,CASSLIGYEQYF,TGTGCCAGCAGCTTAATCGGCTACGAGCAGTACTTC
-,TRBV19,-,TRBJ2-1,CASSFTDSDNNEQFF,TGTGCCAGTAGTTTTACGGACAGCGATAACAATGAGCAGTTCTTC
-,TRBV9,TRBD1,TRBJ1-2,CASSKGGQNYGYTF,TGTGCCAGCAGCAAAGGGGGCCAAAACTATGGCTACACCTTC
-,TRBV18,TRBD2,TRBJ2-1,CASSGGSSNEQFF,TGTGCCAGCTCCGGCGGGAGCTCCAATGAGCAGTTCTTC
-,TRBV28,-,TRBJ1-2,CASSSSGASYGYTF,TGTGCCAGCAGTTCCTCAGGGGCGAGCTATGGCTACACCTTC
once,TRBV25-1,-,TRBJ2-7,CASSGGAGNEQYF,TGTGCCAGCAGTGGAGGGGCGGGGAACGAGCAGTACTTC
-,TRBV28,TRBD2,TRBJ2-3,CASSLGGSGDTQYF,TGTGCCAGCAGTTTAGGCGGGAGTGGCGATACGCAGTATTTT
few,TRBV4-1,-,TRBJ1-5,CASTLRQGNNQPQHF,TGCGCCAGCACGCTACGGCAGGGAAACAATCAGCCCCAGCATTTT